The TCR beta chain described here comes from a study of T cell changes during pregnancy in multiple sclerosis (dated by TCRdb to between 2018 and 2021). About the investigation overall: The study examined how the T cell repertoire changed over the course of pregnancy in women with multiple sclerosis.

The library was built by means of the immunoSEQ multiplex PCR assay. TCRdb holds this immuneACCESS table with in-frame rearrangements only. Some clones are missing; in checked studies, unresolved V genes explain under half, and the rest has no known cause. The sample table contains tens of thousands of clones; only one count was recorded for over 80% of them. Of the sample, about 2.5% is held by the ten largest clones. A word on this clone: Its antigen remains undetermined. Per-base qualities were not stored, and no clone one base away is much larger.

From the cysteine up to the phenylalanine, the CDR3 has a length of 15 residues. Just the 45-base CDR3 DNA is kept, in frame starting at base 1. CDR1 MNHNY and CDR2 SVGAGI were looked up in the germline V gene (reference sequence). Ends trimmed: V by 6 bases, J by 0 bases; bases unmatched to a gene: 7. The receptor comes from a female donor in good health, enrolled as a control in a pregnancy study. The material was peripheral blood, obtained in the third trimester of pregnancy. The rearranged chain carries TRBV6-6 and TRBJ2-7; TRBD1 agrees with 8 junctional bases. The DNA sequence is TGTGCCAGCAGGGGAACGACAGGGGTCTCCTACGAGCAGTACTTC. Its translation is CASRGTTGVSYEQYF.